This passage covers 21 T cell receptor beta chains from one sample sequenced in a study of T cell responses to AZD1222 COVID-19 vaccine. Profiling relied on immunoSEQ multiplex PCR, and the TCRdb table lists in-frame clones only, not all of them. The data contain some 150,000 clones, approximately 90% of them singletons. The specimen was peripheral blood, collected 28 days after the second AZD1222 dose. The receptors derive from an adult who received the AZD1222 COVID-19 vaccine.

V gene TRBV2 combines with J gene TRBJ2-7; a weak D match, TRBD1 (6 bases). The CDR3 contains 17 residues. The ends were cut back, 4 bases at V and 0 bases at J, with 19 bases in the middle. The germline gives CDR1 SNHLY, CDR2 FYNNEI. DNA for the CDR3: TGTGCCAGCAGTGGCGGTCTAGGTGACAGGTACTCCTACGAGCAGTACTTC. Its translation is CASSGGLGDRYSYEQYF.

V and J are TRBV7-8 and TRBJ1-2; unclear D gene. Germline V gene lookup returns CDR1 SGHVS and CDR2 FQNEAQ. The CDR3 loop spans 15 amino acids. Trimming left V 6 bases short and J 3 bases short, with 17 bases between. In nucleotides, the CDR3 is TGTGCCAGCAGTTCCTTTGGGGAATCAGACTATGGCTACACCTTC. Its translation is CASSSFGESDYGYTF.

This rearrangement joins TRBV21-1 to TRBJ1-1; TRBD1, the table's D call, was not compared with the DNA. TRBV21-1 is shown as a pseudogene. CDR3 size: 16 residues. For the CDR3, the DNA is TGTGCCAGCTACCTGGACAGGGGCACGGTGGGCACTGAAGCTTTCTTT. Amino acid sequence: CASYLDRGTVGTEAFF.

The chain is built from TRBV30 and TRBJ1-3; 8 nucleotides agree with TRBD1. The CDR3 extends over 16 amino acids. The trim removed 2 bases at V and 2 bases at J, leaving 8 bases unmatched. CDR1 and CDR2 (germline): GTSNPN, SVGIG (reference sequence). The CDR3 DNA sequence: TGTGCCTGGAGTTGGAGGACAGGGCGGCCTGGAAACACCATATATTTT. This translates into CAWSWRTGRPGNTIYF.

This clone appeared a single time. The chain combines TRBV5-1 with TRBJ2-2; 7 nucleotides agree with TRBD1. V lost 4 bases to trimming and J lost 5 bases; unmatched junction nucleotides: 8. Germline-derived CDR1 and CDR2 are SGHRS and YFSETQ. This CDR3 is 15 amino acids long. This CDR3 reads CASSAAGTDTGELFF. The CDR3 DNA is TGCGCCAGCAGCGCCGCCGGGACAGATACCGGGGAGCTGTTTTTT.

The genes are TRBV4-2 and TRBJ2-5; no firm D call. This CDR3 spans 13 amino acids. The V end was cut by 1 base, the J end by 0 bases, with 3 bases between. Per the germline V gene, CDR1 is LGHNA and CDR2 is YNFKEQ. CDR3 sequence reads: CASSQGNQETQYF. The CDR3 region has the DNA TGTGCCAGCAGCCAAGGCAACCAAGAGACCCAGTACTTC.

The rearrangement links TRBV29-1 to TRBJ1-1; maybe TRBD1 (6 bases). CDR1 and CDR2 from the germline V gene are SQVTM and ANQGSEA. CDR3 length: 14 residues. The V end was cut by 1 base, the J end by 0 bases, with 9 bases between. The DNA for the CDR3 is TGCAGCGTTGAAGCGGACAGTATGAACACTGAAGCTTTCTTT. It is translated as CSVEADSMNTEAFF.

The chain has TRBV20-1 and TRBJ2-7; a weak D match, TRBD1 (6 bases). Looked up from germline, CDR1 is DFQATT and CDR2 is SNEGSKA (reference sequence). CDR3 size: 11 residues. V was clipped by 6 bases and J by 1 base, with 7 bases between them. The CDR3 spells CSAGTSYEQYF. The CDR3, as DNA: TGCAGTGCCGGGACATCCTACGAGCAGTACTTC.

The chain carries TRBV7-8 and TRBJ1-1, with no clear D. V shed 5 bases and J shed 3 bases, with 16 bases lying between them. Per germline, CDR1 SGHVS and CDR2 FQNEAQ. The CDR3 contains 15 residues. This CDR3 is CASSLGRALYTEAFF. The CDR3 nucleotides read TGTGCCAGCAGCCTAGGACGGGCCTTATACACTGAAGCTTTCTTT.

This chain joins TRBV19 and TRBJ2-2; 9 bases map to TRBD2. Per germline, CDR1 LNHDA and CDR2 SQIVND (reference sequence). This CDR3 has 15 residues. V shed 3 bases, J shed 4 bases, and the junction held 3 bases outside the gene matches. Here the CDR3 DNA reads TGTGCCAGTAGTATGAGGCGGGAGGGCACCGGGGAGCTGTTTTTT. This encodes CASSMRREGTGELFF.

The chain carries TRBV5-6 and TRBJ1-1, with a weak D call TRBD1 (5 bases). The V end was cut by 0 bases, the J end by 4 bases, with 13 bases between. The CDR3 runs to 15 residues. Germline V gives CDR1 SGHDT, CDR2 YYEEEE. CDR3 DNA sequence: TGTGCCAGCAGCTTGGTCAGGGACGGTGCCACTGAAGCTTTCTTT. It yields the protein CASSLVRDGATEAFF.

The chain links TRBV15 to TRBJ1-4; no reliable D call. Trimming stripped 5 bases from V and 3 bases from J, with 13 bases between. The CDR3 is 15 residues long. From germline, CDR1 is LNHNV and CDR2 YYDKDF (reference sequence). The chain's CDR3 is CATSLSGVPNEKLFF. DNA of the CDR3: TGTGCCACCAGCCTCAGTGGGGTCCCTAATGAAAAACTGTTTTTT.

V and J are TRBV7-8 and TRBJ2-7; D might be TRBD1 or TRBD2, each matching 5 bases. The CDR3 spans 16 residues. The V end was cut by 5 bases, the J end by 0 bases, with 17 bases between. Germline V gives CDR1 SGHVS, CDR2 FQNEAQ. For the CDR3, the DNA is TGTGCCAGCAGCCCCGATTGGGGGAGCGGCTCCTACGAGCAGTACTTC. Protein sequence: CASSPDWGSGSYEQYF.

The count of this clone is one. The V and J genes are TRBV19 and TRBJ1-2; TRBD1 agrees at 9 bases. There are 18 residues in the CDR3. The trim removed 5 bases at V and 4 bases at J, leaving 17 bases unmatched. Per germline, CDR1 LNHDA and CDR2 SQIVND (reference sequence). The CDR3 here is CASSLVRDRVLLGYGYTF. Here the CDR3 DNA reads TGTGCCAGTAGTTTAGTCCGGGACAGGGTCCTACTCGGCTATGGCTACACCTTC.

This CDR3 is CASSSASGRLYNEQFF. The DNA of the CDR3 is TGTGCCAGCAGCTCTGCTAGCGGGAGGCTATACAATGAGCAGTTCTTC. The J gene is TRBJ2-1, the V gene TRBV7-2; 11 positions agree with TRBD2. V gave up 4 bases and J gave up 4 bases; unmatched junction bases: 6. Per germline, CDR1 SGHTA and CDR2 FQGNSA. The CDR3 contains 16 residues.

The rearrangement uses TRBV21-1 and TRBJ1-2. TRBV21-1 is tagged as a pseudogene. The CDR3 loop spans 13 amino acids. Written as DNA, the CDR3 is TGTGCCAGCAGCACACGTCGACCGTATGGCTACACCTTC. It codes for CASSTRRPYGYTF.

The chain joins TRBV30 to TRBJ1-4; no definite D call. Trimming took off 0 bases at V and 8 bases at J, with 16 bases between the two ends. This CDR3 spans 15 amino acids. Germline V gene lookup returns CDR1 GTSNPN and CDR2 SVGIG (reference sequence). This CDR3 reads CAWSVGLLGAEKLFF. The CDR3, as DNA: TGTGCCTGGAGTGTAGGGCTTCTAGGTGCAGAAAAACTGTTTTTT.

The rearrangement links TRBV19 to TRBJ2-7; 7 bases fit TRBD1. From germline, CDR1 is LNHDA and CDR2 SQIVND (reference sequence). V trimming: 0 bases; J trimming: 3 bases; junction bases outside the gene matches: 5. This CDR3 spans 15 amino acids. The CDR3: CASSIDRNRGYEQYF. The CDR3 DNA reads TGTGCCAGTAGTATAGATCGCAACAGGGGCTACGAGCAGTACTTC.

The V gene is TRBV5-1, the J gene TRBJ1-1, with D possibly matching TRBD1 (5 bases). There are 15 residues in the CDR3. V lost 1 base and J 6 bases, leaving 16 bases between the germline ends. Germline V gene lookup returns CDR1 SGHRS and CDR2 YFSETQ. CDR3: CASSLRGVGDPEAFF. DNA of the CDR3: TGCGCCAGCAGCTTGAGGGGTGTAGGGGACCCTGAAGCTTTCTTT.

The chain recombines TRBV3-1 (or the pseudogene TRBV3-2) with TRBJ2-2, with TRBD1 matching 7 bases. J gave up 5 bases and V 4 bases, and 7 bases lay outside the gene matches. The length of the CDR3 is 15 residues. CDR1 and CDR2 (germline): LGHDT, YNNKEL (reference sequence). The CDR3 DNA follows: TGTGCCAGCAGCCTAATTAACAGGGGAACCGGGGAGCTGTTTTTT. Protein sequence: CASSLINRGTGELFF.

CDR3 protein: CASSTPGRSGNTIYF. The CDR3 nucleotides read TGTGCCAGCAGTACCCCCGGACGCTCTGGAAACACCATATATTTT. The chain has TRBV11-2 and TRBJ1-3, with D hard to call. V lost 6 bases, J lost 0 bases, and 12 bases lay in between. This CDR3 is 15 amino acids long. Per the germline V gene, CDR1 is SGHAT and CDR2 is FQNNGV.